These 26 T cell receptor beta chains originate from one sample sequenced in a study of cytomegalovirus exposure and HLA in healthy donors. The PCR contained 60 Vbeta and 13 Jbeta primers. Clones were sequenced by immunoSEQ multiplex PCR, and TCRdb holds only the in-frame ones, with some missing. Of roughly 160,000 clones listed, roughly 80% were seen once; the top ten hold approximately 7%. Sequencing was done on a sample of PBMCs. These receptors all come from a woman aged 30 to 39 in good health and CMV-seropositive.

The chain recombines TRBV4-1 with TRBJ2-7, with 9 bases identical to TRBD1. CDR1 MGHRA and CDR2 YSYEKL come from the germline V gene. This CDR3 has 14 residues. V shed 4 bases, J shed 4 bases, and the junction held 5 bases outside the gene matches. The CDR3 loop is CASSRTGQGYEQYF. The CDR3 DNA follows: TGCGCCAGCAGCCGAACTGGACAGGGGTACGAGCAGTACTTC.

The CDR3 sequence: CATSRAGGSYNEQFF. CDR3 nucleotides: TGTGCCACCAGCAGAGCAGGGGGCTCCTACAATGAGCAGTTCTTC. The chain has TRBV15 and TRBJ2-1, with 7 positions matching TRBD1. The J segment lost 0 bases and the V segment lost 1 base, leaving 0 bases of the junction unmatched. The CDR3 covers 15 residues. The germline V gene encodes CDR1 LNHNV and CDR2 YYDKDF (reference sequence).

V usage is TRBV9 and J usage is TRBJ2-1; D not resolved. The ends were cut back, 0 bases at V and 0 bases at J, with 7 bases in the middle. Germline CDR1 is SGDLS and CDR2 is YYNGEE. The CDR3 is made up of 15 amino acids. The CDR3 sequence: CASSVVYNSYNEQFF. CDR3 coding DNA: TGTGCCAGCAGCGTAGTTTACAACTCCTACAATGAGCAGTTCTTC. The variable domain in full, with the rest retrieved from reference TRBV9 and TRBJ2-1, is DSGVTQTPKHLITATGQRVTLRCSPRSGDLSVYWYQQSLDQGLQFLIQYYNGEERAKGNILERFSAQQFPDLHSELNLSSLELGDSALYFCASSVVYNSYNEQFFGPGTRLTVL.

This chain joins TRBV4-3 and TRBJ1-3, with D perhaps TRBD1 (5 bases). V lost 4 bases and J lost 2, with 15 bases in between. From germline, CDR1 is LGHNA and CDR2 YSLEER. The CDR3 extends over 16 amino acids. The CDR3 sequence: CASSLGGGPPGNTIYF. The CDR3 nucleotides read TGCGCCAGCAGCCTGGGGGGGGGACCCCCTGGAAACACCATATATTTT.

The rearrangement joins TRBV27 to TRBJ1-6; 10 positions agree with TRBD1. The length of the CDR3 is 14 residues. Germline-derived CDR1 and CDR2 are MNHEY and SMNVEV (reference sequence). J gave up 7 bases and V 5 bases, and 2 bases lay outside the gene matches. The CDR3 sequence: CASSRDRGNSPLHF. The CDR3 DNA follows: TGTGCCAGCAGTCGGGACAGGGGCAATTCACCCCTCCACTTT.

J is TRBJ1-2 and V is TRBV9, with D tentatively TRBD1 (5 bases). Trimming removed 0 bases from V and 7 bases from J, with 28 bases in between. The CDR3 totals 19 residues. In germline, CDR1 is SGDLS, CDR2 YYNGEE. CDR3 coding DNA: TGTGCCAGCAGCGTAGGGGCAGACTTGTCGGGACTAAGGGGTCCTGGCTACACCTTC. It specifies CASSVGADLSGLRGPGYTF.

The chain joins TRBV7-2 to TRBJ1-2; TRBD1 matches at 7 bases. V lost 1 base, J lost 1 base, and 3 bases stayed unmatched. The CDR3 spans 15 residues. Germline V gene lookup returns CDR1 SGHTA and CDR2 FQGNSA. For the CDR3, the DNA is TGTGCCAGCAGCTTAGTGCAGGGGGTTAACTATGGCTACACCTTC. Its protein product is CASSLVQGVNYGYTF. Variable domain in full (rest from reference TRBV7-2 and TRBJ1-2): GAGVSQSPSNKVTEKGKDVELRCDPISGHTALYWYRQSLGQGLEFLIYFQGNSAPDKSGLPSDRFSAERTGGSVSTLTIQRTQQEDSAVYLCASSLVQGVNYGYTFGSGTRLTVV.

The chain joins TRBV7-9 to TRBJ2-2; TRBD2 is a possible D gene (7 bases). With 5 bases removed from V and 4 bases from J, the gap between germline ends came to 23 bases. The germline CDR1 and CDR2 sequences are SEHNR and FQNEAQ (reference sequence). The CDR3 extends over 18 amino acids. Here the CDR3 reads CASSLTRDAGALTGELFF. CDR3 sequence (DNA): TGTGCCAGCAGCCTTACCCGGGATGCGGGGGCTCTCACCGGGGAGCTGTTTTTT.

The rearrangement links TRBV7-8 to TRBJ1-5, with D possibly TRBD1 on 5 matching bases. Germline V gene sequence: CDR1 SGHVS, CDR2 FQNEAQ. The V end lost 1 base, the J end lost 3 bases, and 19 bases lay between the germline ends. This CDR3 contains 18 residues. The CDR3 sequence is CASSLGRGINGLNQPQHF. CDR3 bases: TGTGCCAGCAGCTTAGGCCGGGGGATAAACGGACTCAATCAGCCCCAGCATTTT.

V and J are TRBV9 and TRBJ2-1; D is perhaps TRBD1 (6 bases). V dropped 4 bases and J dropped 2 bases, with 13 bases sitting between them. The CDR3 extends over 15 amino acids. Per the germline V gene, CDR1 is SGDLS and CDR2 is YYNGEE. CDR3 loop: CASSTPGTTYNEQFF. CDR3 nucleotide sequence: TGTGCCAGCAGCACCCCCGGGACAACCTACAATGAGCAGTTCTTC.

CDR3 DNA sequence: TGTGCCAGCAGTGTTGGGCGAAGGGCCAACGTCCTGACTTTC. This sequence encodes CASSVGRRANVLTF. The chain is built from TRBV2 and TRBJ2-6; D gene uncertain. Trimming stripped 4 bases from V and 5 bases from J, with 9 bases between. This CDR3 contains 14 residues. Germline lookup yields CDR1 SNHLY and CDR2 FYNNEI.

This chain uses TRBV11-3 with TRBJ1-1, with D perhaps TRBD1 (5 bases). The CDR3 contains 13 residues. Trimming stripped 1 base from V and 11 bases from J, with 14 bases between. CDR1 and CDR2 (germline): SGHNT, YENEEA. The CDR3 region has the DNA TGTGCCAGCAGCTTAGGGGGTCAGGGCTTGGCTTTCTTT. Its protein product is CASSLGGQGLAFF.

The rearrangement joins TRBV4-2 to TRBJ1-5; no definite D call. The V and J ends lost 2 bases and 2 bases respectively, with 7 bases between them. Per the germline V gene, CDR1 is LGHNA and CDR2 is YNFKEQ. This CDR3 has 14 amino acids. For the CDR3, the DNA is TGTGCCAGCAGCCAATCACAAGGCAATCAGCCCCAGCATTTT. Translated: CASSQSQGNQPQHF.

This sequence joins TRBV4-1 and TRBJ2-2, with 9 bases aligning to TRBD1. V dropped 0 bases and J dropped 1; count of bases not matched to a gene: 3. The CDR3 extends over 17 amino acids. Germline CDR1 and CDR2: MGHRA and YSYEKL. The DNA of the CDR3 is TGCGCCAGCAGCCAAGACCTGGGACAGGGGAACACCGGGGAGCTGTTTTTT. It yields the protein CASSQDLGQGNTGELFF.

This rearrangement joins TRBV10-3 to TRBJ2-7, with TRBD2 as a possible D gene (6 bases). This CDR3 region has 15 residues. With 4 bases removed from V and 0 bases from J, the gap between germline ends came to 13 bases. Germline CDR1 ENHRY, CDR2 SYGVKD. The CDR3 DNA reads TGTGCCATCAGTGCCGGCGGGACGGACTCCTACGAGCAGTACTTC. It encodes CAISAGGTDSYEQYF.

The rearrangement uses TRBV30 and TRBJ2-7, with a weak D call TRBD1 (6 bases). From germline, CDR1 is GTSNPN and CDR2 SVGIG (reference sequence). CDR3 length: 13 amino acids. The ends were cut back, 8 bases at V and 2 bases at J, with 16 bases in the middle. CDR3 DNA: TGTGCCGTATTGACAGGACGCGCCTACGAGCAGTACTTC. It encodes CAVLTGRAYEQYF. Looking up the rest from reference TRBV30 and TRBJ2-7 gives the full variable domain: SQTIHQWPATLVQPVGSPLSLECTVEGTSNPNLYWYRQAAGRGLQLLFYSVGIGQISSEVPQNLSASRPQDRQFILSSKKLLLSDSGFYLCAVLTGRAYEQYFGPGTRLTVT.

The V and J genes are TRBV5-4 and TRBJ2-3; no clear D gene. Germline lookup yields CDR1 SGHNT and CDR2 YYREEE (reference sequence). The CDR3 is 14 amino acids. V gave up 4 bases and J gave up 3 bases, with 12 bases separating them. CDR3 protein: CASSVRRRTDTQYF. The CDR3 nucleotides read TGTGCCAGCAGCGTTCGGAGACGGACAGATACGCAGTATTTT.

The rearrangement joins TRBV5-1 to TRBJ2-7; 7 bases line up with TRBD1. Germline lookup yields CDR1 SGHRS and CDR2 YFSETQ. The CDR3 contains 14 residues. Trimming cost V 5 bases and J 3 bases; bases outside gene matches: 8. CDR3 DNA sequence: TGCGCCAGCAGGGGGTCAGGGGGAATCTACGAGCAGTACTTC. This codes for CASRGSGGIYEQYF.

Notes on this clone: The junction departs from germline at one end; a sequencing error may be responsible. The rearrangement uses TRBV7-9 and TRBJ1-2; D call uncertain. There are 11 residues in the CDR3. The germline CDR1 and CDR2 sequences are SEHNR and FQNEAQ (reference sequence). The CDR3 DNA reads as TGTTCCAGCAGCTCGGGGATCGGCTACACCTTC. Translating gives CSSSSGIGYTF.

The rearrangement links TRBV7-9 to TRBJ2-2, with D possibly matching TRBD1 (5 bases). The CDR3 contains 14 residues. Trimming removed 7 bases at V and 0 bases at J, with 9 bases between. The germline gives CDR1 SEHNR, CDR2 FQNEAQ (reference sequence). CDR3 sequence reads: CASISGTNTGELFF. CDR3 nucleotides: TGTGCCAGCATTTCAGGGACGAACACCGGGGAGCTGTTTTTT.

The chain carries TRBV6-5 and TRBJ2-7; D is perhaps TRBD1 (6 bases). Per the germline V gene, CDR1 is MNHEY and CDR2 is SVGAGI. Trimming pared 6 bases from V and 2 bases from J, leaving 14 bases between. CDR3 length equals 14 residues. For the CDR3, the DNA is TGTGCCAGCAGGAGGGATCGGACAGCCTACGAGCAGTACTTC. Encoded protein: CASRRDRTAYEQYF.

The chain links TRBV5-1 to TRBJ2-2, with D tentatively TRBD1 (6 bases). The germline V and J ends were trimmed by 4 bases and 1 base, with 11 bases remaining between them. In germline, CDR1 is SGHRS, CDR2 YFSETQ. The CDR3 sequence is 15 residues long. CDR3 residues: CASSPGTLNTGELFF. DNA of the CDR3: TGCGCCAGCAGCCCAGGGACACTGAACACCGGGGAGCTGTTTTTT.

The chain carries TRBV6-5 and TRBJ1-1, with D perhaps TRBD1 (6 bases). Trimming took 7 bases from V and 4 from J, leaving 16 bases between them. The length of the CDR3 is 14 residues. Germline CDR1 and CDR2: MNHEY and SVGAGI. The CDR3, as DNA: TGTGCCAGCACCCCACAGGGCGTGCTCACTGAAGCTTTCTTT. It translates to CASTPQGVLTEAFF.

V is TRBV9 and J is TRBJ2-3; maybe TRBD1 (5 bases). The CDR3 totals 13 residues. Trimming shortened V by 4 bases and J by 6 bases, and 12 bases separated the two germline ends. CDR1 is SGDLS, CDR2 YYNGEE, per germline. The DNA for the CDR3 is TGTGCCAGCAGCCCAATCAGGGCTGATACGCAGTATTTT. Translated: CASSPIRADTQYF.

This clone was counted between two and nine times. V gene TRBV5-4 combines with J gene TRBJ1-3; D is unclear. The CDR3 length is 15 residues. V lost 3 bases, J lost 2 bases, and 12 bases lay in between. Germline V gene lookup returns CDR1 SGHNT and CDR2 YYREEE (reference sequence). CDR3 region: CASSSRPGTGNTIYF. The CDR3 DNA reads TGTGCCAGCAGCTCCCGACCCGGGACTGGAAACACCATATATTTT.

The V call is TRBV9, the J call TRBJ2-7; 9 nucleotides agree with TRBD1. The CDR3 covers 14 residues. V lost 7 bases to trimming and J lost 2 bases; unmatched junction nucleotides: 7. CDR1 and CDR2 (germline): SGDLS, YYNGEE. Here the CDR3 DNA reads TGTGCCAGCTCGGGGACAGGGAACCCCTACGAGCAGTACTTC. Protein product: CASSGTGNPYEQYF.